Given below is one T cell receptor beta chain in context. The record originates from a study of regulatory T cells in long-lasting Graves disease. About the research overall: New Graves' disease cases had less than 3 months of antithyroid drugs.

The time point here: newly diagnosed GD, antithyroid drugs for less than 3 months. PBMC RNA served as the TCR library source. Germline CDR1 is MDHEN and CDR2 is SYDVKM. The V and J ends lost 2 bases and 11 bases, in that order; junction bases with no gene match: 3. This CDR3 spans 13 amino acids. With iRepertoire HTBI primers and Arm-PCR of CDR3 regions, TCR beta libraries were built. TCRdb used MiXCR to reprocess the multiplex PCR reads, holding one entry per CDR3 protein. Among more than 450,000 distinct CDR3 sequences listed, 12% were seen once. The same sample was also used in a study of T cells in Graves' hyperthyroidism and ophthalmopathy.

The V gene is TRBV28, the J gene TRBJ2-1; the match to TRBD2 covers 10 bases. The source material was peripheral blood mononuclear cells (PBMCs), sampled at new diagnosis, from a patient treated with antithyroid drugs. This receptor was identified in a woman in her twenties or thirties with Graves disease. Here the CDR3 DNA reads TGTGCCAGCAGTTTAAGGGGACTAGCGCAGCAGTTCTTC. Protein sequence: CASSLRGLAQQFF.